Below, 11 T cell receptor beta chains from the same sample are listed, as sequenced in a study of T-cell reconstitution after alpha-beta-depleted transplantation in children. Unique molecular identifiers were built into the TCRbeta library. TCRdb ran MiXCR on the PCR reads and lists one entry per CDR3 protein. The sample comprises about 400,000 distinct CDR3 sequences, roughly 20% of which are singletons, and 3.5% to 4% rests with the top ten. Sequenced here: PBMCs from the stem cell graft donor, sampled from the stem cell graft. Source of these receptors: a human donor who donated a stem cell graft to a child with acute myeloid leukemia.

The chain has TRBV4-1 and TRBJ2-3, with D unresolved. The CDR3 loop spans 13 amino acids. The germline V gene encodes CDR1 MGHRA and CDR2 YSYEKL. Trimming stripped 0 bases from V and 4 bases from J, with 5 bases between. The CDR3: CASSQEVADTQYF. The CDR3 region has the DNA TGCGCCAGCAGCCAAGAGGTGGCAGATACGCAGTATTTT.

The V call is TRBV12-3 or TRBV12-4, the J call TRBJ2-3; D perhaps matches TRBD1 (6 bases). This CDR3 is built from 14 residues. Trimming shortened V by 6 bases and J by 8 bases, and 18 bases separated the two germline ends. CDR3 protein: CASRLTGLQGTQYF. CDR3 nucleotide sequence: TGTGCCAGCAGATTAACAGGGCTTCAAGGTACGCAGTATTTT.

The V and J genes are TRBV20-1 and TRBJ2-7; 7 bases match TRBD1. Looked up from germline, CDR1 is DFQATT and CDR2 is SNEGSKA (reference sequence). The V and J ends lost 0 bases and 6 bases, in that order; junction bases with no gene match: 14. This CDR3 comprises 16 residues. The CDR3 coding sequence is TGCAGTGCTAGAGACCCCGGGACAGCCAACCCACTCGAGCAGTACTTC. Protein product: CSARDPGTANPLEQYF.

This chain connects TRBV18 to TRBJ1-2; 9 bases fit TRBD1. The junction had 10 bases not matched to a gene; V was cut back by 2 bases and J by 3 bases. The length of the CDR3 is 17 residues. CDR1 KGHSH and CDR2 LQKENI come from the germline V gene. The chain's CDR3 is CASSPMIGTGSDYGYTF. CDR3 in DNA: TGTGCCAGCTCACCAATGATCGGGACAGGGAGCGACTATGGCTACACCTTC.

CDR3 bases: TGCAGTGCTGGCTCCCCACTATCGTTCGAGCAGTACTTC. This translates into CSAGSPLSFEQYF. The chain links TRBV20-1 to TRBJ2-7; D is uncertain. Trimming took off 5 bases at V and 6 bases at J, with 17 bases between the two ends. CDR1 is DFQATT and CDR2 is SNEGSKA in the germline V gene (reference sequence). The CDR3 has 13 amino acids.

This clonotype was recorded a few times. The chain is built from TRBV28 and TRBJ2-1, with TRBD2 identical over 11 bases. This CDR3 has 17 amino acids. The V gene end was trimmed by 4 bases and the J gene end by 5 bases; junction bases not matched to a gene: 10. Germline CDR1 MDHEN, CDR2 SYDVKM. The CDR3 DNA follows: TGTGCCAGCAGTTCACCCCTCGGGACTAGCGGAAACAATGAGCAGTTCTTC. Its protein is CASSSPLGTSGNNEQFF.

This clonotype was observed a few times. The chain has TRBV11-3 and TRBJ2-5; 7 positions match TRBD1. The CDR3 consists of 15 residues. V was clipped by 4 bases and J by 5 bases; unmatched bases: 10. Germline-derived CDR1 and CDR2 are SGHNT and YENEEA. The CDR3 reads CASSWGPIRGETQYF. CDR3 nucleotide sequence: TGTGCCAGCAGCTGGGGACCCATCAGGGGGGAGACCCAGTACTTC. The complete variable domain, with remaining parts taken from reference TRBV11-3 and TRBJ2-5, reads EAGVVQSPRYKIIEKKQPVAFWCNPISGHNTLYWYLQNLGQGPELLIRYENEEAVDDSQLPKDRFSAERLKGVDSTLKIQPAELGDSAVYLCASSWGPIRGETQYFGPGTRLLVL.

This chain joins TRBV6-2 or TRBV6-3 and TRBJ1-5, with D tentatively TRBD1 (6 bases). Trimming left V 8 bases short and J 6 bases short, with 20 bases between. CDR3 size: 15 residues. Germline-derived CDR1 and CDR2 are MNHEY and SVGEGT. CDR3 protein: CASALRGRAPQPQHF. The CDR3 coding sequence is TGTGCCAGCGCCTTGAGGGGGAGGGCCCCTCAGCCCCAGCATTTT.

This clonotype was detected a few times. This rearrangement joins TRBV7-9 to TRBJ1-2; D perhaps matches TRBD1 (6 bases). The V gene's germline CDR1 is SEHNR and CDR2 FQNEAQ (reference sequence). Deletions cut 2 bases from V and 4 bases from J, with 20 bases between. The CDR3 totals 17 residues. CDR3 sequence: CASSLFHSRQVGYGYTF. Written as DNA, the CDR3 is TGTGCCAGCAGCTTATTCCACTCAAGACAGGTCGGCTATGGCTACACCTTC. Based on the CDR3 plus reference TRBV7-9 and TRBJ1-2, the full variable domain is DTGVSQNPRHKITKRGQNVTFRCDPISEHNRLYWYRQTLGQGPEFLTYFQNEAQLEKSRLLSDRFSAERPKGSFSTLEIQRTEQGDSAMYLCASSLFHSRQVGYGYTFGSGTRLTVV.

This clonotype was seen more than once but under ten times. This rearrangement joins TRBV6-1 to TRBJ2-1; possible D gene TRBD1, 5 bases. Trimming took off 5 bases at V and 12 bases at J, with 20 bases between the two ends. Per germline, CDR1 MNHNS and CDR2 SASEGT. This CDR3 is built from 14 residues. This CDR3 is CASSPRQRAMMQFF. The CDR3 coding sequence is TGTGCCAGCAGTCCCCGACAGAGAGCAATGATGCAGTTCTTC.

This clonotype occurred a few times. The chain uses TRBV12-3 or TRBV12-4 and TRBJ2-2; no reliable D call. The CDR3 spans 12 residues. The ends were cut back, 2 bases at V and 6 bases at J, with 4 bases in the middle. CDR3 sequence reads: CASSLSPGELFF. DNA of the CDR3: TGTGCCAGCAGTTTAAGTCCCGGGGAGCTGTTTTTT.